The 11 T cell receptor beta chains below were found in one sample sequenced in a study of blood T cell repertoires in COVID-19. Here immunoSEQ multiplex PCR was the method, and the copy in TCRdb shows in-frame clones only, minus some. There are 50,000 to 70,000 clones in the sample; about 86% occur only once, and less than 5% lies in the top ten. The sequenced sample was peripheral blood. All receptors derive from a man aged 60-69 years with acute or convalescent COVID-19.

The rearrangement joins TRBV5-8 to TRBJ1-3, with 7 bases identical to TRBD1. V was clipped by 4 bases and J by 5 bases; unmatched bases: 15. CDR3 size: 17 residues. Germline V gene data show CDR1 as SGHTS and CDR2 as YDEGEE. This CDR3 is CASSPKGTGASRNTIYF. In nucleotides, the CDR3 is TGTGCCAGCAGCCCAAAAGGTACAGGGGCCTCAAGAAACACCATATATTTT.

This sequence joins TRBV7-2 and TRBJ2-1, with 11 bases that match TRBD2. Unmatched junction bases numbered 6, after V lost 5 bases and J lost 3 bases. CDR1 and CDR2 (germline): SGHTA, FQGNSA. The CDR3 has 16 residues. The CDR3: CASSRTGTSGYNEQFF. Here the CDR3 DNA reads TGTGCCAGCAGCCGCACCGGGACTAGCGGCTACAATGAGCAGTTCTTC.

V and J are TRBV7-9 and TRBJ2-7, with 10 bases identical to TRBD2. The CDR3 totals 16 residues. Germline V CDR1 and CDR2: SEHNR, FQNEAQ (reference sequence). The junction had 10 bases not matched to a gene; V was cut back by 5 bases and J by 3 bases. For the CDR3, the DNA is TGTGCCAGCAGCCGGACTAGCGGAAGGAACCACTACGAGCAGTACTTC. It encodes CASSRTSGRNHYEQYF.

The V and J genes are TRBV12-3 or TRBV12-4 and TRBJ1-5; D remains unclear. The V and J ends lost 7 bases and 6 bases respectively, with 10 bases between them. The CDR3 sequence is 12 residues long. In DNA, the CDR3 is TGTGCCAGCACGAGGGCCCGTCAGCCCCAGCATTTT. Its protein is CASTRARQPQHF.

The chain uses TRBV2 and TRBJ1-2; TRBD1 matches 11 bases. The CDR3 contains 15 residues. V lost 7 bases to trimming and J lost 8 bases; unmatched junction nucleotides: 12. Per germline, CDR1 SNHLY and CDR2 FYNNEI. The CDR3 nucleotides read TGTGCCAGCACTGAGACGGGACAGGGGGTAGGGGGCTACACCTTC. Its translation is CASTETGQGVGGYTF.

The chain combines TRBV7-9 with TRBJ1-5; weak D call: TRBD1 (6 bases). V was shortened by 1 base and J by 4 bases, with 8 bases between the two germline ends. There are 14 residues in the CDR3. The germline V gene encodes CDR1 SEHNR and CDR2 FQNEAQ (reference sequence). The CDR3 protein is CASSLGGRNQPQHF. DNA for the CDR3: TGTGCCAGCAGCTTAGGGGGGCGGAATCAGCCCCAGCATTTT.

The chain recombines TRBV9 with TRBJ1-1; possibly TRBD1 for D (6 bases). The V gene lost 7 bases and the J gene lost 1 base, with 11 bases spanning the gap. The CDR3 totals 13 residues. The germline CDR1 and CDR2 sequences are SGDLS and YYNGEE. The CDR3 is CASGRDTNTEAFF. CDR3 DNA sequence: TGTGCCAGCGGTAGGGACACGAACACTGAAGCTTTCTTT.

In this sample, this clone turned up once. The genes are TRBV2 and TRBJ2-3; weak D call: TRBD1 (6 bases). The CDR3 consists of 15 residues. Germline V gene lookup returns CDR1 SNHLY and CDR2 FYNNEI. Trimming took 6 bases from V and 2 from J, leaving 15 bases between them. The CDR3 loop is CASSRDRPPTDTQYF. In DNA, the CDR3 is TGTGCCAGCAGCCGCGACAGGCCGCCCACAGATACGCAGTATTTT.

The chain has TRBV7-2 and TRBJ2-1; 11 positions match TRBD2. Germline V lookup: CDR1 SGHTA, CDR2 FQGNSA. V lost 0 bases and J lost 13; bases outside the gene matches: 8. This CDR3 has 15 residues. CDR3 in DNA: TGTGCCAGCAGCTTAGCGACTAGCGGGATTTGGGGACAGTTCTTC. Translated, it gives CASSLATSGIWGQFF.

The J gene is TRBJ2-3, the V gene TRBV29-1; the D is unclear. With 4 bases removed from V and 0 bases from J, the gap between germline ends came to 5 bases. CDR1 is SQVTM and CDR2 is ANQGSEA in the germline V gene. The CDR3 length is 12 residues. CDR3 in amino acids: CSVAPSTDTQYF. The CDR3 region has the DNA TGCAGCGTTGCCCCGAGCACAGATACGCAGTATTTT.

The CDR3 nucleotides are TGTGCCAGCAGTGAAGCGGTAATCGGGCGGGCCCTGGGTCGTGAGCAGTTCTTC. Its translation: CASSEAVIGRALGREQFF. V gene TRBV6-1 combines with J gene TRBJ2-1; D is possibly TRBD2 (5 bases). CDR1 MNHNS and CDR2 SASEGT come from the germline V gene. Trimming pared 0 bases from V and 9 bases from J, leaving 24 bases between. The CDR3 length is 18 residues.